These 9 T cell receptor beta chains were all obtained from the same sample, sequenced in a study of Ad26.COV2.S vaccination and SARS-CoV-2 variants. TCRdb keeps only in-frame clones here, not all; method: immunoSEQ multiplex PCR. The table has about 350,000 clones, about 85% seen once. Stated treatment: 15 to 20 received Ad26.COV2.S at low or high dose, single or two shots; several received placebo; per-sample allocation not given. Samples analyzed were those drawn on day 63 after the first vaccine or placebo injection. The source material was peripheral blood, sampled in a trial of Ad26.COV2.S vaccine versus placebo. The receptors originated from a person aged 18-65 years who received the Ad26.COV2.S COVID-19 vaccine or a placebo.

The chain is built from TRBV27 and TRBJ2-1, with a weak D call TRBD1 (5 bases). CDR1 MNHEY and CDR2 SMNVEV come from the germline V gene (reference sequence). This CDR3 region has 14 residues. The V end was cut by 2 bases, the J end by 7 bases, with 12 bases between. The DNA of the CDR3 is TGTGCCAGCAGTTTAGAGACAGTACTTAATGAGCAGTTCTTC. This codes for CASSLETVLNEQFF.

In its sample, this clone was seen a few times. The chain combines TRBV19 with TRBJ1-5; D gene unclear. V was clipped by 6 bases and J by 9 bases, with 9 bases between them. The CDR3 loop spans 11 amino acids. CDR1 and CDR2 from the germline V gene are LNHDA and SQIVND (reference sequence). In nucleotides, the CDR3 is TGTGCCAGTAGCCGGGCCGGGCCCCAGCATTTT. Encoded protein: CASSRAGPQHF.

The genes are TRBV28 and TRBJ2-3; 10 bases are shared with TRBD2. From germline, CDR1 is MDHEN and CDR2 SYDVKM. The CDR3 is 17 amino acids. V gave up 10 bases and J gave up 4 bases; unmatched junction bases: 17. The CDR3 region has the DNA TGTGCCACCTCTCGGGCTCTAGCGGGAGTCGCCCCAGATACGCAGTATTTT. As protein: CATSRALAGVAPDTQYF. Combining the CDR3 with reference TRBV28 and TRBJ2-3 gives the whole variable domain DVKVTQSSRYLVKRTGEKVFLECVQDMDHENMFWYRQDPGLGLRLIYFSYDVKMKEKGDIPEGYSVSREKKERFSLILESASTNQTSMYLCATSRALAGVAPDTQYFGPGTRLTVL.

The V gene is TRBV18, the J gene TRBJ2-7; D may be TRBD2 (6 bases). The V and J ends lost 5 bases and 0 bases respectively, with 14 bases between them. CDR3 length: 15 residues. The germline CDR1 and CDR2 sequences are KGHSH and LQKENI. CDR3 sequence (DNA): TGTGCCAGCTCAACGCGGGACGGGAGCTCCTACGAGCAGTACTTC. This encodes CASSTRDGSSYEQYF.

The chain couples TRBV6-5 to TRBJ1-2, with 7 positions matching TRBD1. V dropped 2 bases and J dropped 6; count of bases not matched to a gene: 6. This CDR3 has 14 amino acids. CDR1 and CDR2 from the germline V gene are MNHEY and SVGAGI. The chain's CDR3 is CASSYRQGVHGYTF. The CDR3 nucleotides are TGTGCCAGCAGTTACAGGCAGGGGGTCCATGGCTACACCTTC.

This clone showed up just once. The rearrangement uses TRBV2 and TRBJ2-1, with 7 bases that match TRBD1. CDR1 and CDR2 (germline): SNHLY, FYNNEI. The CDR3 has 15 residues. Trimming took 5 bases from V and 0 from J; bases not matched to a gene: 4. The CDR3 DNA is TGTGCCAGCAGTTCACAGGGGAGCTCCTACAATGAGCAGTTCTTC. Amino acids: CASSSQGSSYNEQFF.

On this clone: The sample contains more than one DNA sequence encoding this CDR3. This chain connects TRBV7-2 to TRBJ1-5; D uncertain. Trimming stripped 1 base from V and 1 base from J, with 2 bases between. The germline CDR1 and CDR2 sequences are SGHTA and FQGNSA. The CDR3 sequence is 13 residues long. The CDR3 spells CASSLDSNQPQHF. In nucleotides, the CDR3 is TGTGCCAGCAGCTTAGACAGCAATCAGCCCCAGCATTTT.

This chain connects TRBV6-5 to TRBJ1-2; tentative D call: TRBD1 (5 bases). Looked up from germline, CDR1 is MNHEY and CDR2 is SVGAGI. V was trimmed by 7 bases and J by 0 bases, leaving 12 bases between them. CDR3 length: 14 amino acids. CDR3 nucleotides: TGTGCCAGCAATTCAGGGAGTCCTAACTATGGCTACACCTTC. This gives the protein CASNSGSPNYGYTF.

The chain employs TRBV7-9 and TRBJ2-7, with D unclear. Germline values: CDR1 SEHNR, CDR2 FQNEAQ (reference sequence). Trimming removed 1 base from V and 7 bases from J, with 11 bases in between. The length of the CDR3 is 13 residues. The CDR3 reads CASSLGQKGEQYF. The CDR3 DNA is TGTGCCAGCAGCTTAGGGCAGAAAGGAGAGCAGTACTTC.